The sequence of this TCR beta chain was determined in a study of blood T cell repertoires in COVID-19. Study information: Whether acute or convalescent, the COVID-19 samples came from the United States, Italy and Spain. In each case, the material was cDNA or gDNA derived from T cells, B-cell-depleted T cells, or PBMCs.

Here immunoSEQ multiplex PCR was the method, and the copy in TCRdb shows in-frame clones only, minus some. The table includes some 260,000 clones, around 80% detected once. The CDR3 loop spans 13 amino acids. CDR1 is SGHDT, CDR2 YYEEEE, per germline. The V gene lost 8 bases and the J gene lost 0 bases, with 9 bases spanning the gap. The receptor's source is a man between 25 and 39 years old with acute COVID-19. Sequenced input: PBMCs or T cells enriched from blood (not recorded which). The rearrangement joins TRBV5-6 to TRBJ2-1; D possibly corresponds to TRBD1 (6 bases). The CDR3 protein is CASEGVSYNEQFF. The CDR3 DNA reads as TGTGCCAGTGAGGGGGTCTCCTACAATGAGCAGTTCTTC.